These T cell receptor beta chains were read from a single sample in a study of T cell responses to AZD1222 COVID-19 vaccine. Clones were sequenced by immunoSEQ multiplex PCR, and TCRdb holds only the in-frame ones, with some missing. The sample holds some 100,000 clones, 75% to 90% seen once. This sample comprised peripheral blood, obtained 28 days after the second AZD1222 dose. The source of these receptors is an adult who received the AZD1222 COVID-19 vaccine. CDR3s include the opening cysteine and the closing phenylalanine or tryptophan. Fields, in order: V gene, J gene, D gene, clone size, CDR3 protein, CDR3 DNA. The D gene is left open where the match is weak. Expanded clones are given a class, and other clones once, few, many or no size at all.

>TRBV19|TRBJ1-5|TRBD1|few
CASTPGQGGPYQPQHF
TGTGCCAGTACCCCGGGACAGGGTGGACCCTATCAGCCCCAGCATTTT
>TRBV4-2|TRBJ2-7|TRBD1|-
CASSQGDRGPYEQYF
TGTGCCAGCAGCCAAGGGGACAGGGGGCCCTACGAGCAGTACTTC
>TRBV11-2|TRBJ2-7|TRBD1|-
CASSKSGTGISYEQYF
TGTGCCAGCAGCAAAAGCGGGACAGGGATATCCTACGAGCAGTACTTC
>TRBV15|TRBJ2-1|-|-
CATSREWGGNEQFF
TGTGCCACCAGCAGAGAATGGGGAGGCAATGAGCAGTTCTTC
>TRBV11-3|TRBJ2-5|TRBD2|-
CASSLAFSGLAGGVGETQYF
TGTGCCAGCAGCTTAGCGTTCTCCGGACTAGCGGGGGGCGTGGGAGAGACCCAGTACTTC
>TRBV6-2/TRBV6-3|TRBJ1-2|-|-
CASSYSLREINYGYTF
TGTGCCAGCAGTTACAGCCTCAGGGAGATCAACTATGGCTACACCTTC
>TRBV5-1|TRBJ2-5|-|-
CASSLAGETQYF
TGCGCCAGCAGCTTGGCCGGGGAGACCCAGTACTTC
>TRBV3-1/TRBV3-2|TRBJ1-1|-|-
CASSRTENTEAFF
TGTGCCAGCAGCCGGACAGAGAACACTGAAGCTTTCTTT
>TRBV25-1|TRBJ1-2|-|-
CASSEMGHVAGYGYTF
TGTGCCAGCAGTGAAATGGGACATGTAGCAGGCTATGGCTACACCTTC
>TRBV7-8|TRBJ1-5|TRBD1|-
CASSPGGRGLSNQPQHF
TGTGCCAGCAGCCCAGGCGGCAGGGGGCTTAGCAATCAGCCCCAGCATTTT
>TRBV28|TRBJ2-7|-|-
CASSPLRDSAYEQYF
TGTGCCAGCAGTCCGCTCCGGGACTCGGCCTACGAGCAGTACTTC
>TRBV12-3/TRBV12-4|TRBJ1-6|-|-
CASSDRRNSPLHF
TGTGCCAGCAGCGACCGGAGGAATTCACCCCTCCACTTT
>TRBV4-1|TRBJ1-1|-|-
CASSHLLTGGAEAFF
TGCGCCAGCAGCCACCTTTTGACAGGAGGGGCTGAAGCTTTCTTT
>TRBV28|TRBJ1-3|-|once
CASSLGFGGNTIYF
TGTGCCAGCAGTTTAGGCTTCGGTGGAAACACCATATATTTT
>TRBV9|TRBJ2-7|-|-
CASSVEGRAGGEQYF
TGTGCCAGCAGCGTAGAGGGCAGGGCTGGTGGGGAGCAGTACTTC
>TRBV7-2|TRBJ1-5|-|-
CASSLGHQPQHF
TGTGCCAGCAGCTTGGGACACCAGCCCCAGCATTTT
>TRBV24-1|TRBJ2-5|-|-
CATSYRYQETQYF
TGTGCCACCAGTTACCGGTACCAAGAGACCCAGTACTTC
>TRBV18|TRBJ1-4|-|once
CASSPQSNEKLFF
TGTGCCAGCTCACCCCAGTCCAATGAAAAACTGTTTTTT
>TRBV7-2|TRBJ1-5|-|-
CASSSNDGNQPQHF
TGTGCCAGCAGCTCAAACGATGGCAATCAGCCCCAGCATTTT
>TRBV5-1|TRBJ1-6|-|-
CASSLKYQGTSSYNSPLHF
TGCGCCAGCAGCTTGAAGTACCAGGGCACGAGCTCCTATAATTCACCCCTCCACTTT
>TRBV19|TRBJ2-2|TRBD2|-
CASSMGGWSTGELFF
TGTGCCAGTAGTATGGGGGGGTGGTCCACCGGGGAGCTGTTTTTT
>TRBV11-3|TRBJ1-6|TRBD1|-
CASSTDREENSPLHF
TGTGCCAGCAGCACTGACAGGGAGGAAAATTCACCCCTCCACTTT
>TRBV28|TRBJ2-1|-|once
CASSLPGRAHNEQFF
TGTGCCAGCAGTTTACCCGGGAGAGCTCACAATGAGCAGTTCTTC
>TRBV6-2/TRBV6-3|TRBJ1-2|-|few
CASSWVKGGIYGYTF
TGTGCCAGCAGTTGGGTGAAAGGAGGGATCTATGGCTACACCTTC
>TRBV7-7|TRBJ1-2|TRBD1|-
CASSWTGHVGYTF
TGTGCTAGCAGCTGGACAGGGCACGTTGGCTACACCTTC
>TRBV6-5|TRBJ2-3|TRBD1|-
CASSPGQHTDTQYF
TGTGCCAGCAGTCCGGGACAGCACACAGATACGCAGTATTTT
>TRBV5-4|TRBJ1-3|-|-
CASSFYGPGNTIYF
TGTGCCAGCAGCTTTTATGGGCCTGGAAACACCATATATTTT
>TRBV25-1|TRBJ2-1|-|-
CASSEFGGASYNEQFF
TGTGCCAGCAGTGAATTCGGGGGAGCATCCTACAATGAGCAGTTCTTC
>TRBV18|TRBJ1-5|-|-
CASSLTGKDQPQHF
TGTGCCAGCTCGCTTACAGGAAAAGATCAGCCCCAGCATTTT
>TRBV5-6|TRBJ2-2|-|-
CASSLTGITGELFF
TGTGCCAGCAGCTTGACAGGGATCACCGGGGAGCTGTTTTTT
>TRBV7-2|TRBJ2-2|TRBD1|-
CASSLGQDTGELFF
TGTGCCAGCAGCTTGGGACAGGACACCGGGGAGCTGTTTTTT
>TRBV4-1|TRBJ2-1|TRBD2|-
CASAPLARSSYNEQFF
TGCGCCAGCGCCCCACTAGCGCGCAGCTCCTACAATGAGCAGTTCTTC
>TRBV5-4|TRBJ2-3|TRBD2|-
CASSFGRGGRGDTQYF
TGTGCCAGCAGCTTTGGGCGGGGGGGACGTGGAGATACGCAGTATTTT
>TRBV5-1|TRBJ2-3|-|-
CASSLQTFSTDTQYF
TGCGCCAGCAGCTTACAGACCTTTAGCACAGATACGCAGTATTTT
>TRBV5-1|TRBJ2-7|TRBD1|-
CASSLEGQGGEQYF
TGCGCCAGCAGCTTGGAGGGACAGGGTGGCGAGCAGTACTTC
>TRBV7-3|TRBJ1-2|TRBD1|-
CASSLTGSGGEGYTF
TGTGCCAGCAGCTTAACGGGGTCAGGGGGCGAAGGCTACACCTTC
>TRBV4-1|TRBJ2-7|-|-
CASSQDRDSYEQYF
TGCGCCAGCAGCCAAGATAGGGACTCTTACGAGCAGTACTTC
>TRBV10-3|TRBJ1-5|TRBD1|-
CAISPGQPFNQPQHF
TGTGCCATCAGTCCGGGACAGCCTTTTAATCAGCCCCAGCATTTT
>TRBV18|TRBJ1-1|-|-
CASSAARTPNTEAFF
TGTGCCAGCTCGGCCGCCCGGACACCGAACACTGAAGCTTTCTTT
>TRBV4-2|TRBJ2-2|TRBD2|-
CASSPGLAGNTGELFF
TGTGCCAGCAGCCCGGGACTAGCGGGAAACACCGGGGAGCTGTTTTTT
>TRBV10-1|TRBJ1-2|TRBD1|-
CASSEVRGQVGYTF
TGCGCCAGCAGTGAGGTCAGGGGGCAGGTAGGCTACACCTTC
>TRBV25-1|TRBJ2-7|-|-
CASSEAYEQYF
TGTGCCAGCAGTGAGGCCTACGAGCAGTACTTC